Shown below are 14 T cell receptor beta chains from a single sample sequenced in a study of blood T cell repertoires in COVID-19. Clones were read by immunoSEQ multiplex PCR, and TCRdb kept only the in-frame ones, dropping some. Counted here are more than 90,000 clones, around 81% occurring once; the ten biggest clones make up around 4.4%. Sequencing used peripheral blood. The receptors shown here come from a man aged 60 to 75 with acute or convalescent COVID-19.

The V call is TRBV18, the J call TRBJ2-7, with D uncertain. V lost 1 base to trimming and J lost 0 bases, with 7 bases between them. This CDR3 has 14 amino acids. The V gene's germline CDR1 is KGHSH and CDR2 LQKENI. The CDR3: CASSPRPDSYEQYF. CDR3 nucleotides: TGTGCCAGCTCACCACGGCCAGACTCCTACGAGCAGTACTTC. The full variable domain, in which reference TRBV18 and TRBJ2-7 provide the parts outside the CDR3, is NAGVMQNPRHLVRRRGQEARLRCSPMKGHSHVYWYRQLPEEGLKFMVYLQKENIIDESGMPKERFSAEFPKEGPSILRIQQVVRGDSAAYFCASSPRPDSYEQYFGPGTRLTVT.

The CDR3 DNA follows: TGTGCCAGCAGCACCGGGACAGGGACCTACAATGAGCAGTTCTTC. It yields the protein CASSTGTGTYNEQFF. The chain is built from TRBV6-5 and TRBJ2-1; 9 positions agree with TRBD1. The CDR3 is made up of 15 amino acids. The ends lost 6 bases at V and 2 bases at J; junction bases unmatched: 5. The V gene's germline CDR1 is MNHEY and CDR2 SVGAGI.

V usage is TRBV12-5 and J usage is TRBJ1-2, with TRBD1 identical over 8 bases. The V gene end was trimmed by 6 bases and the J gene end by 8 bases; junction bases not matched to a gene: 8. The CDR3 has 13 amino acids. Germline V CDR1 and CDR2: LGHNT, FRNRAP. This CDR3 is CASGHGQGEGYTF. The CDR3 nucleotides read TGTGCTAGTGGCCATGGACAGGGAGAAGGCTACACCTTC. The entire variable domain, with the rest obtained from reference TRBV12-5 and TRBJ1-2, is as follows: DARVTQTPRHKVTEMGQEVTMRCQPILGHNTVFWYRQTMMQGLELLAYFRNRAPLDDSGMPKDRFSAEMPDATLATLKIQPSEPRDSAVYFCASGHGQGEGYTFGSGTRLTVV.

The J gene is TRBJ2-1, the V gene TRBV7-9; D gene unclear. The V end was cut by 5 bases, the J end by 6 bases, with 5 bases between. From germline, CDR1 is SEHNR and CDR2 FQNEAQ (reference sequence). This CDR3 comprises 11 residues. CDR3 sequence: CASSEANEQFF. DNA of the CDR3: TGTGCCAGCAGCGAGGCCAATGAGCAGTTCTTC. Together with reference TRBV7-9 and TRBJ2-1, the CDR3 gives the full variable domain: DTGVSQNPRHKITKRGQNVTFRCDPISEHNRLYWYRQTLGQGPEFLTYFQNEAQLEKSRLLSDRFSAERPKGSFSTLEIQRTEQGDSAMYLCASSEANEQFFGPGTRLTVL.

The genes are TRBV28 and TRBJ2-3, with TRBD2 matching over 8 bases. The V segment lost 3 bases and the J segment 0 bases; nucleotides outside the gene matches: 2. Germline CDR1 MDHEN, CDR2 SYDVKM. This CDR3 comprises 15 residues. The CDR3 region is CASSFSGISTDTQYF. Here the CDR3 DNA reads TGTGCCAGCAGTTTTAGCGGGATTAGCACAGATACGCAGTATTTT.

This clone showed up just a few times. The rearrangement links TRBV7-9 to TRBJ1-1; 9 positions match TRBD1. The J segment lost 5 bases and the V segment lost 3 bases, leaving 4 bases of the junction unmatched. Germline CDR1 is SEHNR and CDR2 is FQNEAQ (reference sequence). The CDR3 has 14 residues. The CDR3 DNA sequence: TGTGCCAGCAGCTTGGACAGGGGCGGGACTGAAGCTTTCTTT. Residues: CASSLDRGGTEAFF.

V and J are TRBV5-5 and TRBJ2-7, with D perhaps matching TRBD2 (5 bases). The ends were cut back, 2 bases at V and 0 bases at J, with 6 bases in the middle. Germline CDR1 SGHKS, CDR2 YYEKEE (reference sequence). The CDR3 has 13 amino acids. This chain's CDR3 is CASSLGSSYEQYV. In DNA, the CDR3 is TGTGCCAGCAGCTTAGGGAGCTCCTACGAGCAGTACGTC.

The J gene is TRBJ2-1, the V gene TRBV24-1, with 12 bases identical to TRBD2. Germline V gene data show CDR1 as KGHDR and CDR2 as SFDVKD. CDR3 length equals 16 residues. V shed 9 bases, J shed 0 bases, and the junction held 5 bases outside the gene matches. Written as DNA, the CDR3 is TGTGCCACCGGACTAGCGGGAACATCCTCCTACAATGAGCAGTTCTTC. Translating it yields CATGLAGTSSYNEQFF.

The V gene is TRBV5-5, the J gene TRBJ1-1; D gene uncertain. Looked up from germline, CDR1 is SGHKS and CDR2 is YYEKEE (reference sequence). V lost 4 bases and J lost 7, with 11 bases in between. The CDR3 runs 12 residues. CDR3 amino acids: CASSRLVLEAFF. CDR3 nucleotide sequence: TGTGCCAGCAGCCGCTTAGTCCTTGAAGCTTTCTTT.

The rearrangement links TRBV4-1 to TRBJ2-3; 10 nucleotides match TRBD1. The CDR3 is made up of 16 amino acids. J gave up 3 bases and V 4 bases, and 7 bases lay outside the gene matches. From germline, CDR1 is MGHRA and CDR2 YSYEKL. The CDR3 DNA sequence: TGCGCCAGCAGCCCACCCCCGGGACAGGGGACAGATACGCAGTATTTT. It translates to CASSPPPGQGTDTQYF.

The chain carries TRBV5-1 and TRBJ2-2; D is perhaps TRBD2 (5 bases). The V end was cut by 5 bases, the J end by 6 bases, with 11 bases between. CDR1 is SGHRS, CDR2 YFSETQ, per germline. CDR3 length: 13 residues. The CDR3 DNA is TGCGCCAGCAGGTGGGAGCCCCCCGGGGAGCTGTTTTTT. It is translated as CASRWEPPGELFF. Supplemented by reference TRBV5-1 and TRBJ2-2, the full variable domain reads KAGVTQTPRYLIKTRGQQVTLSCSPISGHRSVSWYQQTPGQGLQFLFEYFSETQRNKGNFPGRFSGRQFSNSRSEMNVSTLELGDSALYLCASRWEPPGELFFGEGSRLTVL.

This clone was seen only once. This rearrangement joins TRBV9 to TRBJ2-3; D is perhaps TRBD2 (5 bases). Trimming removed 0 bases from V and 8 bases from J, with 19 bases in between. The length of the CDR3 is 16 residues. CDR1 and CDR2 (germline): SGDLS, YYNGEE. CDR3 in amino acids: CASSVAWASPPGTQYF. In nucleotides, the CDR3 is TGTGCCAGCAGCGTAGCTTGGGCTAGCCCCCCGGGTACGCAGTATTTT.

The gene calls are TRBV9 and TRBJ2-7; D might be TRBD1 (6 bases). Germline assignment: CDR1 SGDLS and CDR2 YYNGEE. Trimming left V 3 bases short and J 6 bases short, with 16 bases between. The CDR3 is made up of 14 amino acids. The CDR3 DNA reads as TGTGCCAGCAGCGGAAAGGACAGTCCCTCCGAGCAGTACGTC. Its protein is CASSGKDSPSEQYV.

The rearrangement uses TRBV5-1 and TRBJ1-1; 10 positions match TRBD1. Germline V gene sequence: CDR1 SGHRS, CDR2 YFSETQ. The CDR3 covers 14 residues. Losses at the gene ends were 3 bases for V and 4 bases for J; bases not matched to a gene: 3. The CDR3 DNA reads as TGCGCCAGCAGCTACCGGGACAGGGGCACTGAAGCTTTCTTT. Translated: CASSYRDRGTEAFF.